This TCR beta chain was recorded in a study of blood T cell repertoires in COVID-19. Study-wide context: T cells, B-cell-depleted T cells, or PBMCs supplied cDNA or gDNA.

V was shortened by 6 bases and J by 4 bases, with 16 bases between the two germline ends. The CDR3 loop spans 14 amino acids. CDR1 and CDR2 from the germline V gene are SEHNR and FQNEAQ (reference sequence). Method: immunoSEQ multiplex PCR; TCRdb's copy keeps in-frame clones and lacks some. Among roughly 61,000 clones, approximately 92% were seen once, and the ten largest hold about 17%. This clonotype was obtained from an older man with acute or convalescent COVID-19. This rearrangement joins TRBV7-9 to TRBJ2-7; perhaps TRBD1 as D (7 bases). Sequences were obtained from peripheral blood. As DNA, the CDR3 is TGTGCCAGCAGTCGGGCGGGGACAGATTACGAGCAGTACTTC. Encoded protein: CASSRAGTDYEQYF.